The clone carrying this T cell receptor (beta chain) turned up a few times. Its antigen is still unknown. This CDR3 is 15 amino acids long. The junction had 6 bases not matched to a gene; V was cut back by 4 bases and J by 5 bases. Germline V CDR1 and CDR2: MGHRA, YSYEKL. This sample was taken from a study of T-cell memory formation after mild COVID-19. Study as a whole: Largely, TCR clusters stayed within a single donor. Study results and caveats: Whereas later expanders leaned CD4+, clones contracting day 15 to 85 showed a balanced CD4/CD8 makeup.

TCRdb reprocessed the 5' RACE reads via MiXCR and lists one record per CDR3 protein. The sample holds fewer than 300,000 distinct CDR3 sequences; approximately 16% are singletons and the top ten take around 21%. The chain uses TRBV4-1 and TRBJ2-7; 12 nucleotides line up with TRBD2. The source is a man between 18 and 29 years old who had mild COVID-19 (a few samples of this study predate the infection). Cell type and time point are not known. The sample was PBMCs or a T cell subset sorted from them (not recorded which). The CDR3 region is CASSPSGGALHEQYF. As DNA, the CDR3 is TGCGCCAGCAGCCCTAGCGGGGGGGCCCTCCACGAGCAGTACTTC.